This T cell receptor (beta chain) was identified in a study of blood T cell repertoires in COVID-19. Across the whole study: Sites across the United States, Italy and Spain contributed samples from acute and convalescent COVID-19.

The V and J ends lost 5 bases and 4 bases, in that order; junction bases with no gene match: 4. CDR3 length: 14 amino acids. Germline V gives CDR1 MDHEN, CDR2 SYDVKM. Here immunoSEQ multiplex PCR was the method, and the copy in TCRdb shows in-frame clones only, minus some. The sample holds under 350,000 clones, just over 85% seen once. Material for sequencing was PBMCs or T cells enriched from blood (not recorded which). The V call is TRBV28, the J call TRBJ1-4, with 7 bases identical to TRBD1. This TCR was recovered from a man younger than 45 who had recovered from COVID-19. The CDR3 sequence is CASSPGTVNEKLFF. As DNA, the CDR3 is TGTGCCAGCAGTCCAGGGACAGTTAATGAAAAACTGTTTTTT.